These 4 T cell receptor beta chains share one sample of origin, sequenced in a study of blood T cell repertoires in COVID-19. Produced via immunoSEQ multiplex PCR; TCRdb's table is partial and in-frame only. The table records about 140,000 clones, 88% of them present only once. Sequencing used peripheral blood. The origin of the receptors is a man in his sixties or seventies with acute or convalescent COVID-19.

The chain links TRBV5-5 to TRBJ2-4, with D possibly being TRBD1 (6 bases). Trimming removed 1 base at V and 3 bases at J, with 17 bases between. The CDR3 runs 17 residues. Germline CDR1 is SGHKS and CDR2 is YYEKEE (reference sequence). CDR3 bases: TGTGCCAGCAGCTTGAAATCAGGGGCGGATGGCAAAAACATTCAGTACTTC. Translation gives CASSLKSGADGKNIQYF.

This rearrangement joins TRBV7-7 to TRBJ2-1; 14 bases match TRBD2. The V segment lost 5 bases and the J segment 4 bases; nucleotides outside the gene matches: 7. The CDR3 contains 17 residues. Germline loops: CDR1 SSHAT, CDR2 FNYEAQ (reference sequence). For the CDR3, the DNA is TGTGCCAGCAGCCGTGGACTAGCGGGAGGCGGGTACAATGAGCAGTTCTTC. Its translation is CASSRGLAGGGYNEQFF.

J is TRBJ1-2 and V is TRBV30, with 10 bases fitting TRBD1. The CDR3 consists of 16 residues. CDR1 GTSNPN and CDR2 SVGIG come from the germline V gene (reference sequence). The trim removed 1 base at V and 0 bases at J, leaving 5 bases unmatched. The CDR3 is CAWSGGQGQPNYGYTF. CDR3 sequence (DNA): TGTGCCTGGAGTGGGGGACAGGGGCAACCTAACTATGGCTACACCTTC.

Of note for this clone: The same CDR3 arises from other DNA sequences in this sample as well. The CDR3 DNA is TGTGCCAGCAGCCAACTTAGCACAGATACGCAGTATTTT. It specifies CASSQLSTDTQYF. This chain uses TRBV3-1 (or the pseudogene TRBV3-2) with TRBJ2-3; D gene uncertain. Germline CDR1 LGHDT, CDR2 YNNKEL (reference sequence). This CDR3 has 13 amino acids. Trimming cost V 2 bases and J 0 bases, with 3 bases left between them.